This T cell receptor (beta chain) was recorded in a study of blood T cells in healthy people across ages. Study-wide findings and caveats: Any changes in expanded clonotypes were possibly confounded, as donor CMV status remained unknown.

Germline V gene lookup returns CDR1 SGHRS and CDR2 YFSETQ. The CDR3 loop spans 17 amino acids. Trimming removed 4 bases at V and 1 base at J, with 20 bases between. Using a J-beta primer mix together with a sample-barcoded 5' primer, a second PCR was run for roughly 6 to 11 cycles. TCRdb re-called the 5' RACE reads through MiXCR, storing one row per CDR3 protein. The profile shows approximately 680,000 distinct CDR3 sequences, approximately 30% of them singletons. This clonotype came up many times. Its antigen is unknown. The sequence derives from a woman over 75 in good health. This chain links TRBV5-1 with TRBJ1-1; D is unclear. The material sequenced was blood. The CDR3 is CASSHDANKQRNTEAFF. CDR3 DNA sequence: TGCGCCAGCAGCCATGATGCAAATAAACAGAGGAACACTGAAGCTTTCTTT.